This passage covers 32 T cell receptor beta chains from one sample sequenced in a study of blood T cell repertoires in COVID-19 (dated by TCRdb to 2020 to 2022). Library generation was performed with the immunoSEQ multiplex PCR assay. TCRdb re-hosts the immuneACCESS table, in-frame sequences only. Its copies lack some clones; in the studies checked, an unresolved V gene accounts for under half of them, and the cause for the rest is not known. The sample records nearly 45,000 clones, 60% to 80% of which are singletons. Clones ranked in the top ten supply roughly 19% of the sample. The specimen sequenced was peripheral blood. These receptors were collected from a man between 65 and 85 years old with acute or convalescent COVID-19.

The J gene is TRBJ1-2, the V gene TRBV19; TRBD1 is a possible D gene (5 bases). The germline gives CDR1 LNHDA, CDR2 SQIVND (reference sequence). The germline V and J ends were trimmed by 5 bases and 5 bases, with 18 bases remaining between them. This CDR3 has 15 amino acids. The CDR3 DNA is TGTGCCAGTAGTCCCCGTGCAGGTGGGGCATATGGCTACACCTTC. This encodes CASSPRAGGAYGYTF.

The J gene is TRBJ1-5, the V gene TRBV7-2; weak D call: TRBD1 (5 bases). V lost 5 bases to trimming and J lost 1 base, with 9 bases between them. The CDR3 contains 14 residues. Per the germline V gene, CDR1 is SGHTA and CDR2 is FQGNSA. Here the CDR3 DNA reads TGTGCCAGCAGCCGGGGGGGGAGCAATCAGCCCCAGCATTTT. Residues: CASSRGGSNQPQHF.

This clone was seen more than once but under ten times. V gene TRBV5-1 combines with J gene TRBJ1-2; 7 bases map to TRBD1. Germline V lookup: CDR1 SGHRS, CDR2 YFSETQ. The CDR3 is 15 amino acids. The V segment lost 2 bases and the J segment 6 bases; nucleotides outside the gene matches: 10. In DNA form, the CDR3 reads TGCGCCAGCAGCTTAACAGGGGAGACGGTCAATGGCTACACCTTC. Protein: CASSLTGETVNGYTF.

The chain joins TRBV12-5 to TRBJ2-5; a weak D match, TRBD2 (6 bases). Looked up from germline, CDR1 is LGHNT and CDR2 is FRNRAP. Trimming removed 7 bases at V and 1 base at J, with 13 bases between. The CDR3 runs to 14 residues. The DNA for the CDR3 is TGTGCTAGTGCCCTCCCGACTAGCCAAGAGACCCAGTACTTC. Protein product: CASALPTSQETQYF. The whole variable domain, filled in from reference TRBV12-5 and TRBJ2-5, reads DARVTQTPRHKVTEMGQEVTMRCQPILGHNTVFWYRQTMMQGLELLAYFRNRAPLDDSGMPKDRFSAEMPDATLATLKIQPSEPRDSAVYFCASALPTSQETQYFGPGTRLLVL.

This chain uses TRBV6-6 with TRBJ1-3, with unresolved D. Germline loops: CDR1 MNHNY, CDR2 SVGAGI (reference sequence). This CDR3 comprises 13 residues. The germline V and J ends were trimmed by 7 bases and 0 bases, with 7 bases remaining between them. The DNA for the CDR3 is TGTGCCAGCAAGCAGGTCTCTGGAAACACCATATATTTT. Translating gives CASKQVSGNTIYF.

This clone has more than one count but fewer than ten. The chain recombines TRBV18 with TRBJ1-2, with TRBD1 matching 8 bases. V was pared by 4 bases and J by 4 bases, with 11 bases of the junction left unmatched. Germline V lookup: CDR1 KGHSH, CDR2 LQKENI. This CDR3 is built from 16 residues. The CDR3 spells CASSQAEAGGSYGYTF. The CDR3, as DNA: TGTGCCAGCTCACAGGCTGAAGCAGGGGGCTCCTATGGCTACACCTTC. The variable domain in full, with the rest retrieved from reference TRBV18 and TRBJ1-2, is NAGVMQNPRHLVRRRGQEARLRCSPMKGHSHVYWYRQLPEEGLKFMVYLQKENIIDESGMPKERFSAEFPKEGPSILRIQQVVRGDSAAYFCASSQAEAGGSYGYTFGSGTRLTVV.

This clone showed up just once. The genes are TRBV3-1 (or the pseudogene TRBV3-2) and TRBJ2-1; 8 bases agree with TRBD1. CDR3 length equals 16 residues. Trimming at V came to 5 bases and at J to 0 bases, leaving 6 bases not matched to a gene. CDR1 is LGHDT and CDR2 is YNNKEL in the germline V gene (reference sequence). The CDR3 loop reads CASSFHRGSSYNEQFF. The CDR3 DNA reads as TGTGCCAGCAGCTTCCACAGGGGGAGCTCCTACAATGAGCAGTTCTTC.

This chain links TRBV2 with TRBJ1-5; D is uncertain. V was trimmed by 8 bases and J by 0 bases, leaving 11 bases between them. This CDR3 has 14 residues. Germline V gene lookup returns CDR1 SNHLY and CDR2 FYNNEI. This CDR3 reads CASEGGRSNQPQHF. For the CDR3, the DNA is TGTGCCAGCGAAGGAGGGCGTAGCAATCAGCCCCAGCATTTT.

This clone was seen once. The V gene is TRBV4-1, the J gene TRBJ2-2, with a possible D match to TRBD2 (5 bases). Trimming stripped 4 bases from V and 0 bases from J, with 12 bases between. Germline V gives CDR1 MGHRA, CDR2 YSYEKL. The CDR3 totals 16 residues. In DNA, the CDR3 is TGCGCCAGCAGCCCTCGGACTGGGCCGAACACCGGGGAGCTGTTTTTT. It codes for CASSPRTGPNTGELFF.

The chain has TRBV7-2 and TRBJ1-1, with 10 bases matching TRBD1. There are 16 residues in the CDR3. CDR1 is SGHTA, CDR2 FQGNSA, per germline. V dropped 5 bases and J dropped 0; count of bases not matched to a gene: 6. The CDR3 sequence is CASSPPGTGVNTEAFF. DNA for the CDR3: TGTGCCAGCAGCCCACCTGGGACAGGGGTGAACACTGAAGCTTTCTTT.

DNA of the CDR3: TGTGCCAGCAGCTTAGCGCCGGGGTTTGAAGCTTTCTTT. The encoded protein is CASSLAPGFEAFF. J is TRBJ1-1 and V is TRBV7-2, with D hard to call. The CDR3 extends over 13 amino acids. Deletions cut 0 bases from V and 7 bases from J, with 9 bases between. Per germline, CDR1 SGHTA and CDR2 FQGNSA.

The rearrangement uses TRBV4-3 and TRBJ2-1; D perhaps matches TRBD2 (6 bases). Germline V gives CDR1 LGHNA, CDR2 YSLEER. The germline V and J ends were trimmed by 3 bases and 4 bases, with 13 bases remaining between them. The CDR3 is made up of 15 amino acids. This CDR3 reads CASSHLSGVYNEQFF. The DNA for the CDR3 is TGCGCCAGCAGCCACCTTAGCGGCGTATACAATGAGCAGTTCTTC.

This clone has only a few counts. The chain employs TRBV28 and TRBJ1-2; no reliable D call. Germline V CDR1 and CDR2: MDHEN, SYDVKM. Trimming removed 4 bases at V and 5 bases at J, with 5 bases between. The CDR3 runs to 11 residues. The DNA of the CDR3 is TGTGCCAGCAGTTCTCGGTATGGCTACACCTTC. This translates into CASSSRYGYTF.

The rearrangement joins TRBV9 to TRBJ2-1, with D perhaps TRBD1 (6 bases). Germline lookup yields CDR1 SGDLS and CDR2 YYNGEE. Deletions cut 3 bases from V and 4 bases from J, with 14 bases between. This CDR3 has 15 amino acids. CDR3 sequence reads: CASSAKGVDYNEQFF. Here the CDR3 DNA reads TGTGCCAGCAGCGCTAAGGGGGTAGATTACAATGAGCAGTTCTTC. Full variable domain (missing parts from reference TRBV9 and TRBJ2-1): DSGVTQTPKHLITATGQRVTLRCSPRSGDLSVYWYQQSLDQGLQFLIQYYNGEERAKGNILERFSAQQFPDLHSELNLSSLELGDSALYFCASSAKGVDYNEQFFGPGTRLTVL.

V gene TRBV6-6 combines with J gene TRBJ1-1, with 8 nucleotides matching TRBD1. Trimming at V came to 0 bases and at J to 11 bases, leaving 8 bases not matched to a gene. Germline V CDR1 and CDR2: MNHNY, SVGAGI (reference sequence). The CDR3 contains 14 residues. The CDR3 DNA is TGTGCCAGCAGTTACTCGAATTATAACAGGGGGGCTTTCTTT. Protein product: CASSYSNYNRGAFF.

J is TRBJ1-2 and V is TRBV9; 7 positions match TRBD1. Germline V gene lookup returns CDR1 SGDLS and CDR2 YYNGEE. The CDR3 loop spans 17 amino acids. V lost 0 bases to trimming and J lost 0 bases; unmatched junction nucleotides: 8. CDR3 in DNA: TGTGCCAGCAGCGTAGAAGGAGGGGGCCCTCCTAACTATGGCTACACCTTC. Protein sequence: CASSVEGGGPPNYGYTF.

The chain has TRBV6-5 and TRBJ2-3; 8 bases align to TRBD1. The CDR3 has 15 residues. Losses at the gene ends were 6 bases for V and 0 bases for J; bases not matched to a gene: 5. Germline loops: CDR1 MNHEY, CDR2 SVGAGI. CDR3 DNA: TGTGCCAGCAGCGGACAGGGCCGTAGCACAGATACGCAGTATTTT. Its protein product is CASSGQGRSTDTQYF.

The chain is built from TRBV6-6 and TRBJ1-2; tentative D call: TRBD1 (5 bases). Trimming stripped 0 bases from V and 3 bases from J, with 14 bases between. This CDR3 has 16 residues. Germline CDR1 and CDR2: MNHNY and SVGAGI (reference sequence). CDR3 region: CASSYSETVLYYGYTF. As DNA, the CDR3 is TGTGCCAGCAGTTACTCGGAGACAGTTTTATACTATGGCTACACCTTC.

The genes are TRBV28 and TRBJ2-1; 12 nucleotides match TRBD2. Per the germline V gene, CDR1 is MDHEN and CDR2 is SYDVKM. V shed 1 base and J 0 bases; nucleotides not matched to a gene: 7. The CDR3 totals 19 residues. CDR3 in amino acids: CASSLYPSGGASSYNEQFF. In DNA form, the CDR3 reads TGTGCCAGCAGTTTATACCCTAGCGGGGGGGCCAGCTCCTACAATGAGCAGTTCTTC. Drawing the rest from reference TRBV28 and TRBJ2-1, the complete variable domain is DVKVTQSSRYLVKRTGEKVFLECVQDMDHENMFWYRQDPGLGLRLIYFSYDVKMKEKGDIPEGYSVSREKKERFSLILESASTNQTSMYLCASSLYPSGGASSYNEQFFGPGTRLTVL.

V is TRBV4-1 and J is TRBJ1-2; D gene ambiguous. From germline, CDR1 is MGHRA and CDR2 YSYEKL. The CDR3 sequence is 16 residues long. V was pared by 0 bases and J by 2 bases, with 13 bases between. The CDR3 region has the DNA TGCGCCAGCAGCCAAGATGGGCAGAACCTGAACTATGGCTACACCTTC. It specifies CASSQDGQNLNYGYTF.

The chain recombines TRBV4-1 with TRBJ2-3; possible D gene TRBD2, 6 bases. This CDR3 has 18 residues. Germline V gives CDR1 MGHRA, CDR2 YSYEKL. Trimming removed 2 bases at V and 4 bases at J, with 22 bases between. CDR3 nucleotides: TGCGCCAGCAGCCAACAGATGGAGGGACGGAGTACAGCAGATACGCAGTATTTT. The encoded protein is CASSQQMEGRSTADTQYF.

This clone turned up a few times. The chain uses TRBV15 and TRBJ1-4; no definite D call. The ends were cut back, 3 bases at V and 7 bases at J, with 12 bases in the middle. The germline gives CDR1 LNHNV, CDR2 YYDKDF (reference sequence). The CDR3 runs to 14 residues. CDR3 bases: TGTGCCACCAGCAGGGGCACAGTTGGTGAAAAACTGTTTTTT. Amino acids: CATSRGTVGEKLFF. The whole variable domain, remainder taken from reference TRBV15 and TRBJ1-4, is DAMVIQNPRYQVTQFGKPVTLSCSQTLNHNVMYWYQQKSSQAPKLLFHYYDKDFNNEADTPDNFQSRRPNTSFCFLDIRSPGLGDTAMYLCATSRGTVGEKLFFGSGTQLSVL.

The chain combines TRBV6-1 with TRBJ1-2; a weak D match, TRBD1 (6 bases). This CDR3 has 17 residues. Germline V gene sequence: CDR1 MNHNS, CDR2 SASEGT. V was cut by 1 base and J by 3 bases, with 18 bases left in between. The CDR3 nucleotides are TGTGCCAGCAGTGAAGAAGAGGTTGGGGGGGGCGACTATGGCTACACCTTC. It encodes CASSEEEVGGGDYGYTF.

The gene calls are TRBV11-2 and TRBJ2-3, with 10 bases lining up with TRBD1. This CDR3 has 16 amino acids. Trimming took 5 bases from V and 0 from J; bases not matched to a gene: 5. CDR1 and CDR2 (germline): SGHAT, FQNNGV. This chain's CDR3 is CASSTPGQGSTDTQYF. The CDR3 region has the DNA TGTGCCAGCAGCACTCCGGGACAGGGGAGCACAGATACGCAGTATTTT.

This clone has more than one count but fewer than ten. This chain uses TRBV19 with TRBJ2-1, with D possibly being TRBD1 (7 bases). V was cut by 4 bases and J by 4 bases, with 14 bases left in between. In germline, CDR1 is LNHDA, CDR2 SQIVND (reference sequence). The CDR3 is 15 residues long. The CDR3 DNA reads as TGTGCCAGTAGTAATCAGGGGGGTACATACAATGAGCAGTTCTTC. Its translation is CASSNQGGTYNEQFF.

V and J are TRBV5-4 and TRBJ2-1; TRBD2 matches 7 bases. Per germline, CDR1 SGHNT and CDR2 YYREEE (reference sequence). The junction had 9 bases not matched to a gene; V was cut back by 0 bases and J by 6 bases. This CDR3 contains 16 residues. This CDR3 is CASSLAFRTRSNEQFF. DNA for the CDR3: TGTGCCAGCAGCTTGGCGTTCCGGACTAGAAGCAATGAGCAGTTCTTC.

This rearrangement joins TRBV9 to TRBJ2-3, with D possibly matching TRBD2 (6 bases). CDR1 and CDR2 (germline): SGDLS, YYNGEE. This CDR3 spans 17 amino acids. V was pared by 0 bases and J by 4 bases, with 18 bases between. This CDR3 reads CASSVATWGGISDTQYF. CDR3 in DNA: TGTGCCAGCAGCGTAGCTACCTGGGGCGGGATCTCAGATACGCAGTATTTT. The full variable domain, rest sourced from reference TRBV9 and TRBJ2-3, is DSGVTQTPKHLITATGQRVTLRCSPRSGDLSVYWYQQSLDQGLQFLIQYYNGEERAKGNILERFSAQQFPDLHSELNLSSLELGDSALYFCASSVATWGGISDTQYFGPGTRLTVL.

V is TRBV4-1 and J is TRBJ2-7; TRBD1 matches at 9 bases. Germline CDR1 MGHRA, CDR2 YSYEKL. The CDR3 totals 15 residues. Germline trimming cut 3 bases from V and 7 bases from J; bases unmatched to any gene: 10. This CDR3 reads CASSQYGTGYEEQYF. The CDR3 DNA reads TGCGCCAGCAGCCAGTATGGGACAGGGTACGAGGAGCAGTACTTC.

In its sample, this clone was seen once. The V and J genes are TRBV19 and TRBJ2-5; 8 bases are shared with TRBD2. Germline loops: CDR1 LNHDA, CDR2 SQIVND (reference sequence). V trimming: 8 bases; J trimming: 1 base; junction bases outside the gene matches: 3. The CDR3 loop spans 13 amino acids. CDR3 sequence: CASRLAFQETQYF. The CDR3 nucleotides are TGTGCCAGTCGACTAGCGTTCCAAGAGACCCAGTACTTC.

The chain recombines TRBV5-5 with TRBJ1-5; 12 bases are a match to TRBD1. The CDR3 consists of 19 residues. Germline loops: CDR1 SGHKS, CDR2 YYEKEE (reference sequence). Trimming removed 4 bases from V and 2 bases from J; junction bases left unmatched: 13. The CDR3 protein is CASSLHSGTGGVGNQPQHF. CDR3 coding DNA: TGTGCCAGCAGCCTACACTCCGGGACAGGGGGCGTAGGCAATCAGCCCCAGCATTTT.

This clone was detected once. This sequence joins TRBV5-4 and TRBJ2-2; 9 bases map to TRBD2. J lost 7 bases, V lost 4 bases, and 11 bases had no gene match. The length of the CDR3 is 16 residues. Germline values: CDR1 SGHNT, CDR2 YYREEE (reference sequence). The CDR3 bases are TGTGCCAGCAGCCCCCGGGCGGGGGGGCAGGGCGGGGAGCTGTTTTTT. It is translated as CASSPRAGGQGGELFF.

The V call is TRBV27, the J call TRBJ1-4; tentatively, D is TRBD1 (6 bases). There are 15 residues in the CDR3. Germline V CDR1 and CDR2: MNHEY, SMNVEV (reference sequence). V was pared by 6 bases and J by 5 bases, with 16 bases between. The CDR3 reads CASSRGQLVNEKLFF. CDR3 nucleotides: TGTGCCAGCAGCAGAGGACAGCTAGTAAATGAAAAACTGTTTTTT.